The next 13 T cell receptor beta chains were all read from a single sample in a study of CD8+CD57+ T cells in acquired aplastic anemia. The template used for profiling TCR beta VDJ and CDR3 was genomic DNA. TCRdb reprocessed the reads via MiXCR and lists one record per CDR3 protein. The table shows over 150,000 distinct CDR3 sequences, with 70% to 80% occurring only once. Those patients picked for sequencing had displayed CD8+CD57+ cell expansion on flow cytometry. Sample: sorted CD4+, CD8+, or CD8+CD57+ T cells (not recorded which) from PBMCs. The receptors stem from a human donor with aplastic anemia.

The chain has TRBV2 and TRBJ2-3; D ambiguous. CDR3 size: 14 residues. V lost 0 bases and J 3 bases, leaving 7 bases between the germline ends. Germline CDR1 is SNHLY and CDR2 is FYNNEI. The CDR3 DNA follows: TGTGCCAGCAGTGAAGCAACCGGGACAGATACGCAGTATTTT. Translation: CASSEATGTDTQYF.

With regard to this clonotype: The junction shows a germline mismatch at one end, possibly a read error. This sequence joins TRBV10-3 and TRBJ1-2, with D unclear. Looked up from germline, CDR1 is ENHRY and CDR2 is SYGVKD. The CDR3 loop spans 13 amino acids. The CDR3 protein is CANSDYGNYGYTF. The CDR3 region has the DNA TGTGCCAACAGTGATTATGGGAACTATGGCTACACCTTC.

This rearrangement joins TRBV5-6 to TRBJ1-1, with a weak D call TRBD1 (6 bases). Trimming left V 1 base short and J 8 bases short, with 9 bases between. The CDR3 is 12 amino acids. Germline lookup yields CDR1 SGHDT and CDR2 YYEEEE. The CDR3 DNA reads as TGTGCCAGCAGCTTGCAGGGGACGGAAGCTTTCTTT. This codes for CASSLQGTEAFF.

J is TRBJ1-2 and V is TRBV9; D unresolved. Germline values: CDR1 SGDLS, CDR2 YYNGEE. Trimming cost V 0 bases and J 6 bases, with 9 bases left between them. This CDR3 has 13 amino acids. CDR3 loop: CASSVGAGNGYTF. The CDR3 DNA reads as TGTGCCAGCAGCGTAGGGGCAGGTAATGGCTACACCTTC.

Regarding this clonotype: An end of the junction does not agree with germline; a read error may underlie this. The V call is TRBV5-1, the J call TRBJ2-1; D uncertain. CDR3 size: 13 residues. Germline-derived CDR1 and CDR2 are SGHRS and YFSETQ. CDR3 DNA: TGTGCCAGCAGCTTGACGGTTGACAATGAGCAGTTCTTC. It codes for CASSLTVDNEQFF.

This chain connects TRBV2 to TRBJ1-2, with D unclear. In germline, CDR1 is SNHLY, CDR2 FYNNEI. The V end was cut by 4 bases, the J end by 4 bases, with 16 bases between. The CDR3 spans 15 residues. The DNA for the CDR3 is TGTGCCAGCAGTGGGAAATCCGCTACCCCCTATGGCTACACCTTC. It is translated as CASSGKSATPYGYTF.

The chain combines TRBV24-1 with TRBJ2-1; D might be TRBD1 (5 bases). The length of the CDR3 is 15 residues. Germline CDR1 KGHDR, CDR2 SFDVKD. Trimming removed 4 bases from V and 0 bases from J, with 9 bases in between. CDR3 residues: CATSDRQTSYNEQFF. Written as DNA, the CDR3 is TGTGCCACCAGTGACCGACAGACCTCCTACAATGAGCAGTTCTTC.

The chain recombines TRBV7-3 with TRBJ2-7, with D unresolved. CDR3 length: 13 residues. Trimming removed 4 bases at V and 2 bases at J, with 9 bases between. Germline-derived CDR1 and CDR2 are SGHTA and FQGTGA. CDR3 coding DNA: TGTGCCAGCAGCTGTCGACGGACCTACGAGCAGTACTTC. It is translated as CASSCRRTYEQYF.

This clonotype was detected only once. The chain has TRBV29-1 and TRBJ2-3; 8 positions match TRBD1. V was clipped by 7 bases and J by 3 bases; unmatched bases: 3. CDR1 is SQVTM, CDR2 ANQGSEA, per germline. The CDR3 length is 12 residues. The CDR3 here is CSAGQETDTQYF. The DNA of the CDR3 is TGCAGCGCGGGACAGGAGACAGATACGCAGTATTTT.

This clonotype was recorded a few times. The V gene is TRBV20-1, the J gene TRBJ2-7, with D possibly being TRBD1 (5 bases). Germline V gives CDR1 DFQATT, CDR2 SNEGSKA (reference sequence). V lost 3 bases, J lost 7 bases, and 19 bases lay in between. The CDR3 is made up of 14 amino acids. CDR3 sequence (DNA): TGCAGTGCTAGTAACCCAGGGTATTCAGGGGAGCAGTACTTC. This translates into CSASNPGYSGEQYF.

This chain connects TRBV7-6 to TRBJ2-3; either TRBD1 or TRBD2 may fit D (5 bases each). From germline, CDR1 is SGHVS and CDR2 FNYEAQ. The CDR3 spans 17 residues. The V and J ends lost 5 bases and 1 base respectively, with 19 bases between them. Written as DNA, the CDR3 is TGTGCCAGCAGCCATCCCGTCCGGGACCGCCGCACAGATACGCAGTATTTT. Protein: CASSHPVRDRRTDTQYF.

CDR3 sequence: CSVQGGNSPLHF. The CDR3 DNA is TGCAGTGTACAGGGTGGCAATTCACCCCTCCACTTT. The J gene is TRBJ1-6, the V gene TRBV20-1; D might be TRBD1 (6 bases). The germline V gene encodes CDR1 DFQATT and CDR2 SNEGSKA (reference sequence). Deletions cut 7 bases from V and 7 bases from J, with 11 bases between. The CDR3 is made up of 12 amino acids.

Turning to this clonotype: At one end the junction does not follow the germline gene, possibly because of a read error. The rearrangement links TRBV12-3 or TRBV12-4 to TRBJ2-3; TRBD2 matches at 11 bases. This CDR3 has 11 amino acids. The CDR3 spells CASSTSGGGDF. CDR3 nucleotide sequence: TGTGCCAGCAGTACTAGCGGGGGAGGGGATTTT.